The clone carrying this T cell receptor (beta chain) was detected ten times or more. Germline-derived CDR1 and CDR2 are MNHEY and SMNVEV (reference sequence). CDR3 length equals 14 residues. The trim removed 5 bases at V and 8 bases at J, leaving 10 bases unmatched. The data derive from a study of blood T cells in healthy people across ages. Sample-barcoded 5' priming and a J-beta primer mix drove a second PCR of 7 to 11 cycles. TCRdb redid the calling of the 5' RACE reads with MiXCR, one entry per CDR3 protein. This table holds roughly 2 million distinct CDR3 sequences, less than 50% found once. This TCR derives from a woman aged 40-49 years in good health. Sequences were obtained from blood. This sequence joins TRBV27 and TRBJ1-2, with 8 nucleotides matching TRBD1. For the CDR3, the DNA is TGTGCCAGCAGTCCGCAGGACAGGGTATGGGGCTACACCTTC. It translates to CASSPQDRVWGYTF.